A single sample gave rise to the 15 T cell receptor beta chains below, sequenced in a study of control samples from healthy donors and cancer patients (dated by TCRdb to the early 2020s). Library generation was performed with the immunoSEQ multiplex PCR assay. TCRdb retrieved this table from immuneACCESS and kept in-frame rearrangements only. Not all clones are present; in checked studies, unresolved V genes account for under half, and no reason is known for the remainder. This sample lists about 22,000 clones; approximately 83% were detected once. Clones ranked in the top ten supply 27% of the sample. Specimen: PBMCs. The receptors stem from a man aged 55 to 70 with head and neck cancer.

This clone was observed a handful of times. The V gene is TRBV21-1, the J gene TRBJ1-2; the D call TRBD1 from the table was never checked on the DNA. TRBV21-1 has pseudogene status. The CDR3 sequence is 13 residues long. The CDR3 protein is CASTRADLYGYTF. CDR3 DNA: TGTGCCAGCACCAGGGCCGACCTCTATGGCTACACCTTC.

The rearrangement joins TRBV9 to TRBJ2-1; 8 positions agree with TRBD1. The J segment lost 1 base and the V segment lost 4 bases, leaving 7 bases of the junction unmatched. This CDR3 is 16 amino acids long. The germline CDR1 and CDR2 sequences are SGDLS and YYNGEE. CDR3 bases: TGTGCCAGCAGCTCCATAACAGGGGGGTCCTACAATGAGCAGTTCTTC. Translated: CASSSITGGSYNEQFF.

J is TRBJ2-7 and V is TRBV5-6; the D gene is possibly TRBD1 (5 bases). There are 14 residues in the CDR3. Trimming took off 0 bases at V and 4 bases at J, with 11 bases between the two ends. Germline V gene data show CDR1 as SGHDT and CDR2 as YYEEEE. The CDR3 protein is CASSLVGVAYEQYF. The CDR3 DNA sequence: TGTGCCAGCAGCTTGGTAGGGGTTGCGTACGAGCAGTACTTC.

With regard to this clone: One end of the junction fails to match germline, which may point to a read error. The chain uses TRBV7-9 and TRBJ2-3, with D maybe TRBD2 (5 bases). The CDR3 is 10 amino acids. The germline V gene has CDR1 SEHNR and CDR2 FQNEAQ (reference sequence). CDR3: CASSLEGADF. The DNA of the CDR3 is TGTGCCAGCAGCTTAGAGGGAGCGGACTTT. Full variable domain (remainder filled in from reference TRBV7-9 and TRBJ2-3): DTGVSQNPRHKITKRGQNVTFRCDPISEHNRLYWYRQTLGQGPEFLTYFQNEAQLEKSRLLSDRFSAERPKGSFSTLEIQRTEQGDSAMYLCASSLEGADFGPGTRLTVL.

This clone appeared a few times. V gene TRBV28 combines with J gene TRBJ2-5, with TRBD1 matching 7 bases. The J segment lost 5 bases and the V segment lost 1 base, leaving 7 bases of the junction unmatched. CDR1 is MDHEN and CDR2 is SYDVKM in the germline V gene. This CDR3 region has 15 residues. CDR3 residues: CASSLSYRGGETQYF. CDR3 DNA sequence: TGTGCCAGCAGTTTATCGTACAGGGGTGGGGAGACCCAGTACTTC.

The CDR3 is CASSQGEETQYF. In DNA, the CDR3 is TGTGCCAGCAGCCAAGGAGAGGAGACCCAGTACTTC. V and J are TRBV3-1 (or the pseudogene TRBV3-2) and TRBJ2-5; D call uncertain. The CDR3 is 12 amino acids. V was cut by 1 base and J by 5 bases, with 5 bases left in between. Germline V gene lookup returns CDR1 LGHDT and CDR2 YNNKEL (reference sequence).

By frequency in the sample, this clone is medium-sized (0.01 to 0.1%). The V gene is TRBV4-1, the J gene TRBJ2-3, with 7 positions matching TRBD1. V shed 2 bases, J shed 1 base, and the junction held 6 bases outside the gene matches. This CDR3 has 16 amino acids. Germline CDR1 MGHRA, CDR2 YSYEKL. CDR3 in amino acids: CASSQRLGTGTDTQYF. In DNA, the CDR3 is TGCGCCAGCAGCCAACGACTCGGGACAGGCACAGATACGCAGTATTTT.

This clone was counted once. The chain combines TRBV4-1 with TRBJ1-5; D may be TRBD1 (5 bases). Germline CDR1 is MGHRA and CDR2 is YSYEKL. V lost 1 base and J 3 bases, leaving 10 bases between the germline ends. The CDR3 has 15 amino acids. CDR3: CASSQVPGNNQPQHF. For the CDR3, the DNA is TGCGCCAGCAGCCAAGTACCAGGGAACAATCAGCCCCAGCATTTT.

About this clone itself: This specimen includes other DNA sequences encoding the same CDR3. The genes are TRBV12-3 or TRBV12-4 and TRBJ1-3, with D tentatively TRBD1 (5 bases). Trimming stripped 3 bases from V and 4 bases from J, with 7 bases between. The CDR3 spans 13 residues. The DNA of the CDR3 is TGTGCCAGCAGTTTTAGACAGGGAAACACCATATATTTT. Its protein product is CASSFRQGNTIYF.

The V and J genes are TRBV14 and TRBJ2-3; perhaps D is TRBD1 or TRBD2 (6 bases each). The CDR3 sequence is 16 residues long. The ends were cut back, 5 bases at V and 1 base at J, with 16 bases in the middle. The germline CDR1 and CDR2 sequences are SGHDN and FVKESK. The CDR3 is CASSVLVGGRTDTQYF. CDR3 sequence (DNA): TGTGCCAGCAGCGTTCTGGTGGGGGGCCGCACAGATACGCAGTATTTT. The full variable domain, with the rest looked up from reference TRBV14 and TRBJ2-3, is EAGVTQFPSHSVIEKGQTVTLRCDPISGHDNLYWYRRVMGKEIKFLLHFVKESKQDESGMPNNRFLAERTGGTYSTLKVQPAELEDSGVYFCASSVLVGGRTDTQYFGPGTRLTVL.

This chain links TRBV7-9 with TRBJ1-4, with D possibly TRBD1 on 5 matching bases. Germline V gene lookup returns CDR1 SEHNR and CDR2 FQNEAQ (reference sequence). The CDR3 is made up of 15 amino acids. The ends were cut back, 3 bases at V and 4 bases at J, with 12 bases in the middle. The CDR3, as DNA: TGTGCCAGCAGCTTTATGGGCGACAGTAATGAAAAACTGTTTTTT. Translated: CASSFMGDSNEKLFF.

V and J are TRBV18 and TRBJ1-1; TRBD1 might be the D (5 bases). The germline CDR1 and CDR2 sequences are KGHSH and LQKENI. The V and J ends lost 5 bases and 4 bases respectively, with 17 bases between them. This CDR3 spans 15 amino acids. In DNA form, the CDR3 reads TGTGCCAGCTCAGTTGCATCGGGGGAGGTCACTGAAGCTTTCTTT. It is translated as CASSVASGEVTEAFF.

The chain has TRBV10-2 and TRBJ2-7; 8 nucleotides line up with TRBD1. With 0 bases clipped from V and 6 bases from J, the junction kept 4 bases outside the gene matches. This CDR3 comprises 14 residues. Germline V gives CDR1 WSHSY, CDR2 SAAADI. CDR3 residues: CASSESDRGGEQYF. CDR3 DNA: TGCGCCAGCAGTGAGTCCGACAGGGGAGGCGAGCAGTACTTC.

The chain joins TRBV19 to TRBJ1-6, with D possibly matching TRBD1 (6 bases). Per the germline V gene, CDR1 is LNHDA and CDR2 is SQIVND (reference sequence). V was pared by 1 base and J by 7 bases, with 14 bases between. The CDR3 consists of 16 residues. The CDR3 DNA reads as TGTGCCAGTAGTATAGGAGGGGCAGGGGAGAATTCACCCCTCCACTTT. It translates to CASSIGGAGENSPLHF.

This clone was observed a few times. V is TRBV7-2 and J is TRBJ2-7; D not resolved. Between the trimmed V and J ends, which lost 2 bases and 4 bases, there was a span of 9 bases. This CDR3 is built from 13 residues. CDR1 and CDR2 (germline): SGHTA, FQGNSA. The CDR3 here is CASSLSHLYEQYF. CDR3 in DNA: TGTGCCAGCAGCTTATCACACCTGTACGAGCAGTACTTC. The full variable domain, its missing parts supplied by reference TRBV7-2 and TRBJ2-7, is GAGVSQSPSNKVTEKGKDVELRCDPISGHTALYWYRQSLGQGLEFLIYFQGNSAPDKSGLPSDRFSAERTGGSVSTLTIQRTQQEDSAVYLCASSLSHLYEQYFGPGTRLTVT.